This TCR beta chain was recorded in a study of graft-versus-host responses after intestinal transplantation. Background on the study: Multivisceral, liver-intestinal, or isolated intestinal transplants were given to recipients. Study-level findings and limits: The recipient marrow held GvH clones, and some of them showed up first in ileum or blood. Allografts of one patient group, those with graft-donor T cell macrochimerism, had high graft-versus-host to host-versus-graft clonal ratios. Early post-transplant HvG declines were associated with peak circulating GvH clone levels.

Method: immunoSEQ multiplex PCR; TCRdb's copy keeps in-frame clones and lacks some. The sample lists about 39,000 clones, nearly 95% occurring once. From germline, CDR1 is LGHNA and CDR2 YSLEER. V lost 0 bases to trimming and J lost 3 bases, with 17 bases between them. CDR3 length: 18 residues. For this clone: Its antigen is as yet unknown.

Sequencing was performed on unstimulated CD8+ T cells sorted from spleen or lymph node cells, taken before transplant. V and J are TRBV4-3 and TRBJ2-2; D perhaps matches TRBD1 (7 bases). The clonotype comes from a human donor who was the organ donor for an intestinal transplant. Written as DNA, the CDR3 is TGCGCCAGCAGCCAAGATGTGGGGCAGGGGGAGGACACCGGGGAGCTGTTTTTT. The encoded protein is CASSQDVGQGEDTGELFF.